This TCR beta chain was obtained from a study of graft-versus-host responses after intestinal transplantation. The wider study: Every recipient had anti-thymocyte globulin induction and around 3 years of tacrolimus plus steroids. Study observations and caveats: Within the allografts of patients who had graft-donor T cell macrochimerism, graft-versus-host to host-versus-graft clonal ratios were high.

Regarding this clone: Its antigen is undetermined.

Trimming at V came to 5 bases and at J to 6 bases, leaving 7 bases not matched to a gene. Per germline, CDR1 MGHRA and CDR2 YSYEKL. The CDR3 has 13 residues. Some clones are missing from TCRdb's copy, which holds only in-frame ones; the method was immunoSEQ multiplex PCR. The sample lists over 100,000 clones, about 95% seen once, with roughly 3% in the top ten. This TCR derives from a human donor who received an intestinal transplant. The rearrangement links TRBV4-1 to TRBJ2-7, with TRBD1 identical over 7 bases. The specimen was unstimulated CD8+ T cells sorted from spleen or lymph node cells, collected before intestinal transplant. CDR3 protein: CASSVTRGSEQYF. DNA of the CDR3: TGCGCCAGCAGCGTTACCAGGGGGAGCGAGCAGTACTTC.